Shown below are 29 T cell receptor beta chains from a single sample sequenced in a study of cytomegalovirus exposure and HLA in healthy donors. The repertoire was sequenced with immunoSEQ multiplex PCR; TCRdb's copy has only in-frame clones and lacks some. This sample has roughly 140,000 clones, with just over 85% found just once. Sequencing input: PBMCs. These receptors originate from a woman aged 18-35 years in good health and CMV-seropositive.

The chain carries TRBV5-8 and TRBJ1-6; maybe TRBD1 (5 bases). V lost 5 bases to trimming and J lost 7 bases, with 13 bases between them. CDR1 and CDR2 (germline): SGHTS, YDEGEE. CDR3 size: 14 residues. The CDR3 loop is CASSSRDSNSPLHF. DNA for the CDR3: TGTGCCAGCAGTTCCCGGGACTCAAATTCACCCCTCCACTTT.

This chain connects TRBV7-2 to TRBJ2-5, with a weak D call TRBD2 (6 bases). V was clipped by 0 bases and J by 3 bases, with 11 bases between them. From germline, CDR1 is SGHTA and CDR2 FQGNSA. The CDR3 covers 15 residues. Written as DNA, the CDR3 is TGTGCCAGCAGCTTAGCTTGGCGGGGCGAAGAGACCCAGTACTTC. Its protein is CASSLAWRGEETQYF. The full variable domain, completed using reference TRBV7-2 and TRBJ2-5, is GAGVSQSPSNKVTEKGKDVELRCDPISGHTALYWYRQSLGQGLEFLIYFQGNSAPDKSGLPSDRFSAERTGGSVSTLTIQRTQQEDSAVYLCASSLAWRGEETQYFGPGTRLLVL.

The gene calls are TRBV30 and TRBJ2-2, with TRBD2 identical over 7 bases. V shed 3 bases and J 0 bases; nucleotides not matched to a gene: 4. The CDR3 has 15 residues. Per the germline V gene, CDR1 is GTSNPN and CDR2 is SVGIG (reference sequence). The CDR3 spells CAWSPLASNTGELFF. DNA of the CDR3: TGTGCCTGGAGCCCACTAGCGTCGAACACCGGGGAGCTGTTTTTT.

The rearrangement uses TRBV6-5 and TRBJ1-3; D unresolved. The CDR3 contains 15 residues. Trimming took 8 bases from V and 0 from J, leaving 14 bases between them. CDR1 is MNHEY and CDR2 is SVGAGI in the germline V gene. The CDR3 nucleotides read TGTGCCAGCGGCCCCCGACTGGACTCTGGAAACACCATATATTTT. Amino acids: CASGPRLDSGNTIYF.

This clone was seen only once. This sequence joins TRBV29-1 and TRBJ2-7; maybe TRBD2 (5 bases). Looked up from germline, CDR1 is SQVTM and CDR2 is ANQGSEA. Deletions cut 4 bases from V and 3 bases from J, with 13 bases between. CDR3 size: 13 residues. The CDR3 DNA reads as TGCAGCGTTGGAGGGTCCAGCCGCTACGAGCAGTACTTC. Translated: CSVGGSSRYEQYF.

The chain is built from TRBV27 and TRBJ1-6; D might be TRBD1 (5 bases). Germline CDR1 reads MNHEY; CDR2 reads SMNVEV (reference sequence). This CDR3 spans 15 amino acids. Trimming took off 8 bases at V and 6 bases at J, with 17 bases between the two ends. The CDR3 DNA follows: TGTGCCAGCGCGGGGAGGGGAGTTGGTAATTCACCCCTCCACTTT. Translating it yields CASAGRGVGNSPLHF.

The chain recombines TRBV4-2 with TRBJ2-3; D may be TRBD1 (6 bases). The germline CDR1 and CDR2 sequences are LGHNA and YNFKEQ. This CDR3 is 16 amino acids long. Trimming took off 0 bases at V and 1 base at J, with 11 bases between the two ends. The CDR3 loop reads CASSQDLRQGTDTQYF. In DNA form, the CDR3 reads TGTGCCAGCAGCCAAGATTTGAGACAGGGCACAGATACGCAGTATTTT.

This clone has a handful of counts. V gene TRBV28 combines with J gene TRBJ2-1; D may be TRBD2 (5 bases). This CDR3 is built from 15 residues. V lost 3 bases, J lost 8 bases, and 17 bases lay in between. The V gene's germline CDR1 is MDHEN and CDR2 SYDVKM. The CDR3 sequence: CASSLVTRGVDEQFF. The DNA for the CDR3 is TGTGCCAGCAGTTTGGTGACCCGGGGAGTCGATGAGCAGTTCTTC.

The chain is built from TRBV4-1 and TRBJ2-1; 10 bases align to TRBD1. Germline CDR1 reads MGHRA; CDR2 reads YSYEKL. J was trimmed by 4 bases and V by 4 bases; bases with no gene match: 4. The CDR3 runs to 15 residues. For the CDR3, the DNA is TGCGCCAGCAGCCGGACAGGGGGAGTTTACAATGAGCAGTTCTTC. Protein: CASSRTGGVYNEQFF.

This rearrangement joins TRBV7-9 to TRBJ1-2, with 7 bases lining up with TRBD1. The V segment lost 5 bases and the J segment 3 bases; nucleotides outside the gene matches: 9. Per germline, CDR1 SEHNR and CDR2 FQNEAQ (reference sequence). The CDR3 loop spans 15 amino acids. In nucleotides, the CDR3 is TGTGCCAGCAGCCTAGGGACAGCGTCTTACTATGGCTACACCTTC. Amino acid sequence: CASSLGTASYYGYTF. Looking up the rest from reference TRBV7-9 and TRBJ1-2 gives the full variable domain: DTGVSQNPRHKITKRGQNVTFRCDPISEHNRLYWYRQTLGQGPEFLTYFQNEAQLEKSRLLSDRFSAERPKGSFSTLEIQRTEQGDSAMYLCASSLGTASYYGYTFGSGTRLTVV.

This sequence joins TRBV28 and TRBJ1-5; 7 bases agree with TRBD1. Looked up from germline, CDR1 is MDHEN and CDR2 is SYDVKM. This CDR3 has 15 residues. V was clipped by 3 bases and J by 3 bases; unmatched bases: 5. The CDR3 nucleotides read TGTGCCAGCAGTTTTTACAGGGGATTCAATCAGCCCCAGCATTTT. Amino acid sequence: CASSFYRGFNQPQHF.

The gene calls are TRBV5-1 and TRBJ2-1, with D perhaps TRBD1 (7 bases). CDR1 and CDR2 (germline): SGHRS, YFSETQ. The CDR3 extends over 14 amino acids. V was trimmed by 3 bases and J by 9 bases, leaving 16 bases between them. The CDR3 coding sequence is TGCGCCAGCAGCTCGGACAGGAGGGGAGGTGAGCAGTTCTTC. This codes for CASSSDRRGGEQFF.

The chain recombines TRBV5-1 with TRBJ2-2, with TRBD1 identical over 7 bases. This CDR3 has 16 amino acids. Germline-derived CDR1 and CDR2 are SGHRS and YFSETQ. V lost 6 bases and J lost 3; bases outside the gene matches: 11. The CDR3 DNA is TGCGCCAGCACCACACGCCCCGGACAGGACACCGGGGAGCTGTTTTTT. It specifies CASTTRPGQDTGELFF.

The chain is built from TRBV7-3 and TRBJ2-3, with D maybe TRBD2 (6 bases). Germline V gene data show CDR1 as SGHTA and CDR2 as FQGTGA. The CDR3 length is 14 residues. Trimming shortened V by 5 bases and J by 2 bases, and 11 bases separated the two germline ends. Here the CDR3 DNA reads TGTGCCAGCAGCCCGGGACTGATCACAGATACGCAGTATTTT. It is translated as CASSPGLITDTQYF.

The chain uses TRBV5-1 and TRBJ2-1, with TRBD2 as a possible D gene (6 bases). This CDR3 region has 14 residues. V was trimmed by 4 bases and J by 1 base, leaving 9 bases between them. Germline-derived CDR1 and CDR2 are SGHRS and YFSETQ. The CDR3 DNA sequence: TGCGCCAGCAGCCTGACTAGTTCCTACAATGAGCAGTTCTTC. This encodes CASSLTSSYNEQFF.

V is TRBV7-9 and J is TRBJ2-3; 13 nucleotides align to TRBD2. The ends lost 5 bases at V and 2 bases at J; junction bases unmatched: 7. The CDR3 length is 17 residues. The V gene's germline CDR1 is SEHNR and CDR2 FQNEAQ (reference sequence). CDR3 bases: TGTGCCAGCAGCCCGCCGGGACTAGCGGGGATCACAGATACGCAGTATTTT. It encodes CASSPPGLAGITDTQYF.

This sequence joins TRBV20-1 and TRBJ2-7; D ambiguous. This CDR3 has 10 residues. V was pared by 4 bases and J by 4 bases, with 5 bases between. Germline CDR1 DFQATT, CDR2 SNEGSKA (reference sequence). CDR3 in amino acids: CSAISYEQYF. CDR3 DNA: TGCAGTGCTATTAGTTACGAGCAGTACTTC.

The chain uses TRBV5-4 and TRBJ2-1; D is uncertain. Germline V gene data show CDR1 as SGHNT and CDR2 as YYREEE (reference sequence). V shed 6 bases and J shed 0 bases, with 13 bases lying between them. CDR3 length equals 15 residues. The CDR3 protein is CASKKTTSSYNEQFF. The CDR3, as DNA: TGTGCCAGCAAAAAGACAACAAGCTCCTACAATGAGCAGTTCTTC.

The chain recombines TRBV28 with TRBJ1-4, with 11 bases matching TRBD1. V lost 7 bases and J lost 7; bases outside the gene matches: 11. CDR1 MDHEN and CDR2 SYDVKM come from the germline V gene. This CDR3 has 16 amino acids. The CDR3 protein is CASTGDRGLMGEKLFF. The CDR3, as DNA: TGTGCCAGCACCGGGGACAGGGGGTTGATGGGTGAAAAACTGTTTTTT.

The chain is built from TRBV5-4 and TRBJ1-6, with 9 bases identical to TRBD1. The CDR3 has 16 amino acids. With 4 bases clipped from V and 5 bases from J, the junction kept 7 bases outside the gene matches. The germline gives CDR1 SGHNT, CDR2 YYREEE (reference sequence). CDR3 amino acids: CASSPDRGTNNSPLHF. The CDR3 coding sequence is TGTGCCAGCAGCCCGGACAGGGGAACTAATAATTCACCCCTCCACTTT.

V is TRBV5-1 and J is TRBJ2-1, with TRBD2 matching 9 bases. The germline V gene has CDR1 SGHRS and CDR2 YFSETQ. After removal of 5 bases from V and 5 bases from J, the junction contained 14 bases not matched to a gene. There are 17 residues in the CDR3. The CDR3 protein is CASRAGSGRSRDNEQFF. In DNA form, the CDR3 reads TGCGCCAGCAGGGCGGGTAGCGGGAGAAGTCGGGACAATGAGCAGTTCTTC.

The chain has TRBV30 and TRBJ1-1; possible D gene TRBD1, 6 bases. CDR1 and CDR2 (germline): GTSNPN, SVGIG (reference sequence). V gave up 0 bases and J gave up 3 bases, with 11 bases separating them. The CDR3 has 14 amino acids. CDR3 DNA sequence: TGTGCCTGGAGTGTAGACAGGACTTACACTGAAGCTTTCTTT. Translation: CAWSVDRTYTEAFF. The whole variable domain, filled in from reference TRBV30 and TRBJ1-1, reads SQTIHQWPATLVQPVGSPLSLECTVEGTSNPNLYWYRQAAGRGLQLLFYSVGIGQISSEVPQNLSASRPQDRQFILSSKKLLLSDSGFYLCAWSVDRTYTEAFFGQGTRLTVV.

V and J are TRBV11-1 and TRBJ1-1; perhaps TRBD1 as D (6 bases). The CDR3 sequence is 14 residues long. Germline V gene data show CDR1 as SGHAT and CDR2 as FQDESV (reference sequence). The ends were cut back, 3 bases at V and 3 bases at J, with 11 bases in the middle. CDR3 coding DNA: TGTGCCAGCAGCTTGGGCAGGGGTCACACTGAAGCTTTCTTT. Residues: CASSLGRGHTEAFF.

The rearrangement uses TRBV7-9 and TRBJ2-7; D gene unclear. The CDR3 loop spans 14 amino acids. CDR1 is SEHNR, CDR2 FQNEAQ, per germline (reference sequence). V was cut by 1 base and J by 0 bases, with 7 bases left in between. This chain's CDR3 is CASSLDRVSYEQYF. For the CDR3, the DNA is TGTGCCAGCAGCTTAGACCGGGTCTCCTACGAGCAGTACTTC.

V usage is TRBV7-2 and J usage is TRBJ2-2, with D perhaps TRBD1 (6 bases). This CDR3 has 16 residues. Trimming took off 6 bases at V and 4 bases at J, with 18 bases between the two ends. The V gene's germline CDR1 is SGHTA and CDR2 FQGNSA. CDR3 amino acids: CASRLDSRTPTGELFF. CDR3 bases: TGTGCCAGCAGGCTGGACAGCCGAACCCCCACCGGGGAGCTGTTTTTT.

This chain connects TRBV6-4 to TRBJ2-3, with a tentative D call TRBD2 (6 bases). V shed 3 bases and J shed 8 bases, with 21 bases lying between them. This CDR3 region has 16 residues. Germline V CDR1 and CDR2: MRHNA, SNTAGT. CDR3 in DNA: TGTGCCAGCAGTGATGCGTCTAGCGCTACCCTAGTTACGCAGTATTTT. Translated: CASSDASSATLVTQYF.

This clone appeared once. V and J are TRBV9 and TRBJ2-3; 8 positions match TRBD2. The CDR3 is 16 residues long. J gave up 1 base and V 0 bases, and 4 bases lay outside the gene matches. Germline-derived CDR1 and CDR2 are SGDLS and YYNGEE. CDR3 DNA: TGTGCCAGCAGCGTAGGGGGACTAGGCCGCACAGATACGCAGTATTTT. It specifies CASSVGGLGRTDTQYF.

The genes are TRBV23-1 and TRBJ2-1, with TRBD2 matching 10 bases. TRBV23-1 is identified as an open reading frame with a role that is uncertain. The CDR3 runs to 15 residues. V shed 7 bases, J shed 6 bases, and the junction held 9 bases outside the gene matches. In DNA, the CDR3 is TGCGCCAGCACCCGGGGACTAGCGCATCCCAATGAGCAGTTCTTC. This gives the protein CASTRGLAHPNEQFF.

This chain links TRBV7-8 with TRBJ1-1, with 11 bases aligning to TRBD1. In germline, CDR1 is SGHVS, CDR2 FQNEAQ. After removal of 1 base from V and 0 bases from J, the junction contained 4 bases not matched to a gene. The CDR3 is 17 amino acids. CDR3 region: CASSLGTGGQVNTEAFF. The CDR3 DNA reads TGTGCCAGCAGCTTAGGGACAGGGGGCCAGGTGAACACTGAAGCTTTCTTT.